The 25 T cell receptor beta chains reported below all come from one sample, sequenced in a study of regulatory T cells in long-lasting Graves disease. Time point: persistent/refractory GD, antithyroid drugs over 5 years with positive TRAb. From PBMCs, RNA was extracted and then used to make the TCR library. For TCR beta, libraries came from iRepertoire HTBI primers and Arm-PCR of CDR3 regions. TCRdb recomputed calls from the multiplex PCR reads with MiXCR, one row per CDR3 protein. The profile covers around 450,000 distinct CDR3 sequences, with 20% to 25% appearing a single time and roughly 6.9% taken by the ten largest. This specimen consisted of peripheral blood mononuclear cells (PBMCs), obtained when the disease was refractory, from a patient treated with antithyroid drugs. These TCRs come from a female donor with Graves disease.

This clonotype appeared a single time. The V call is TRBV25-1, the J call TRBJ2-2, with TRBD2 matching 8 bases. Germline values: CDR1 MGHDK, CDR2 SYGVNS. The CDR3 spans 19 residues. V gave up 0 bases and J gave up 1 base; unmatched junction bases: 10. CDR3 protein: CASSEYPRAGEKNTGELFF. Here the CDR3 DNA reads TGTGCCAGCAGTGAATACCCGAGAGCGGGAGAGAAGAACACCGGGGAGCTGTTTTTT.

This clonotype was counted between two and nine times. The genes are TRBV28 and TRBJ1-2, with D unresolved. The CDR3 spans 14 residues. Germline CDR1 reads MDHEN; CDR2 reads SYDVKM. Between the trimmed V and J ends, which lost 2 bases and 2 bases, there was a span of 9 bases. The CDR3 protein is CASSLEEENYGYTF. The DNA for the CDR3 is TGTGCCAGCAGTTTAGAGGAGGAAAACTATGGCTACACCTTC.

This clonotype has at least ten counts. The gene calls are TRBV28 and TRBJ1-1; 7 bases line up with TRBD1. The CDR3 loop spans 16 amino acids. The trim removed 5 bases at V and 5 bases at J, leaving 14 bases unmatched. CDR1 is MDHEN and CDR2 is SYDVKM in the germline V gene. The CDR3, as DNA: TGTGCCAGCAGTGAGACGGGAGACAGGGCGGGGACTGAAGCTTTCTTT. Translation: CASSETGDRAGTEAFF.

The chain uses TRBV19 and TRBJ2-5, with D tentatively TRBD1 (6 bases). The CDR3 covers 16 residues. Germline CDR1 and CDR2: LNHDA and SQIVND (reference sequence). The V and J ends lost 6 bases and 6 bases respectively, with 23 bases between them. CDR3 sequence reads: CASSPALDSQGKTQYF. The CDR3 nucleotides are TGTGCCAGTAGCCCCGCCCTGGACAGCCAGGGGAAGACCCAGTACTTC.

V usage is TRBV7-2 and J usage is TRBJ1-3; D gene uncertain. CDR1 is SGHTA, CDR2 FQGNSA, per germline. The V and J ends lost 5 bases and 0 bases respectively, with 11 bases between them. CDR3 size: 15 residues. The CDR3 spells CASSPRESSGNTIYF. Written as DNA, the CDR3 is TGTGCCAGCAGCCCTCGGGAGTCCTCTGGAAACACCATATATTTT.

This clonotype has a count of ten or more. The chain couples TRBV7-9 to TRBJ2-5; possibly TRBD1 for D (5 bases). Germline V lookup: CDR1 SEHNR, CDR2 FQNEAQ (reference sequence). V lost 3 bases and J lost 1, with 9 bases in between. This CDR3 region has 14 residues. In DNA form, the CDR3 reads TGTGCCAGCAGCTTCGATCAGGGCCAAGAGACCCAGTACTTC. Amino acid sequence: CASSFDQGQETQYF.

This clonotype was seen ten or more times. This chain links TRBV28 with TRBJ1-5, with D possibly TRBD1 on 6 matching bases. Looked up from germline, CDR1 is MDHEN and CDR2 is SYDVKM. Trimming cost V 2 bases and J 4 bases, with 12 bases left between them. This CDR3 is 15 amino acids long. Here the CDR3 DNA reads TGTGCCAGCAGTTTAGGGGGCCGCCAGAATCAGCCCCAGCATTTT. Its protein product is CASSLGGRQNQPQHF.

This chain links TRBV19 with TRBJ2-5; the D is unclear. The CDR3 is made up of 14 amino acids. Germline V lookup: CDR1 LNHDA, CDR2 SQIVND (reference sequence). The V and J ends lost 3 bases and 4 bases respectively, with 12 bases between them. The CDR3 sequence: CASSIAGWRETQYF. In DNA, the CDR3 is TGTGCCAGTAGTATCGCAGGATGGAGAGAGACCCAGTACTTC. The full variable domain, rest sourced from reference TRBV19 and TRBJ2-5, is DGGITQSPKYLFRKEGQNVTLSCEQNLNHDAMYWYRQDPGQGLRLIYYSQIVNDFQKGDIAEGYSVSREKKESFPLTVTSAQKNPTAFYLCASSIAGWRETQYFGPGTRLLVL.

This clonotype was observed many times. Relative to the germline gene, one junction end is altered; a read error may explain this. V gene TRBV20-1 combines with J gene TRBJ2-7, with D tentatively TRBD1 or TRBD2 (6 bases each). CDR1 and CDR2 (germline): DFQATT, SNEGSKA (reference sequence). The CDR3 loop spans 13 amino acids. The CDR3, as DNA: TGCAGTGCTAGACCACACAGGGACGGGGGCGAGCACTTC. It encodes CSARPHRDGGEHF.

The V and J genes are TRBV18 and TRBJ1-2; perhaps TRBD1 as D (5 bases). The CDR3 length is 15 residues. Germline V gene lookup returns CDR1 KGHSH and CDR2 LQKENI. Trimming left V 2 bases short and J 4 bases short, with 14 bases between. CDR3 residues: CASSPGAMEFYGYTF. CDR3 bases: TGTGCCAGCTCACCAGGGGCAATGGAATTCTATGGCTACACCTTC.

Notes on this clonotype: The junction differs from germline at one of its ends, possibly a read error. V gene TRBV12-3 or TRBV12-4 combines with J gene TRBJ1-1; unclear D gene. This CDR3 is built from 13 residues. CDR3 sequence: CASSLDGNTGAFF. The CDR3 DNA is TGTGCCAGCAGTTTAGATGGGAACACTGGAGCTTTCTTT.

The V gene is TRBV3-1, the J gene TRBJ2-1, with D possibly being TRBD1 or TRBD2 (6 bases each). The CDR3 spans 15 residues. V shed 2 bases and J shed 5 bases, with 13 bases lying between them. Germline V gene data show CDR1 as LGHDT and CDR2 as YNNKEL (reference sequence). CDR3 loop: CASSQRGAGDNEQFF. CDR3 sequence (DNA): TGTGCCAGCAGCCAAAGGGGGGCAGGTGACAATGAGCAGTTCTTC.

This clonotype was found many times. The chain links TRBV5-1 to TRBJ1-1, with 7 nucleotides matching TRBD1. The germline V gene has CDR1 SGHRS and CDR2 YFSETQ. This CDR3 spans 14 amino acids. The V segment lost 5 bases and the J segment 4 bases; nucleotides outside the gene matches: 8. CDR3 sequence (DNA): TGCGCCAGCAGTCCTGGACAGGAACGCACTGAAGCTTTCTTT. The encoded protein is CASSPGQERTEAFF.

J is TRBJ2-7 and V is TRBV6-2 or TRBV6-3, with 8 bases matching TRBD2. V trimming: 1 base; J trimming: 3 bases; junction bases outside the gene matches: 11. Germline V gives CDR1 MNHEY, CDR2 SVGEGT. The length of the CDR3 is 17 residues. The CDR3 region is CASSYWGGRSPFYEQYF. The DNA of the CDR3 is TGTGCCAGCAGTTACTGGGGCGGGAGGTCGCCTTTCTACGAGCAGTACTTC.

This clonotype was seen more than once but under ten times. The chain combines TRBV27 with TRBJ2-3; 10 positions match TRBD2. The J segment lost 2 bases and the V segment lost 5 bases, leaving 7 bases of the junction unmatched. CDR3 size: 16 residues. CDR1 and CDR2 (germline): MNHEY, SMNVEV (reference sequence). In DNA, the CDR3 is TGTGCCAGCAGTAATGGACTAGCGGTTATCACAGATACGCAGTATTTT. Translation: CASSNGLAVITDTQYF.

V and J are TRBV28 and TRBJ2-1; D gene ambiguous. The length of the CDR3 is 12 residues. Trimming stripped 4 bases from V and 7 bases from J, with 8 bases between. Germline V gives CDR1 MDHEN, CDR2 SYDVKM. The DNA for the CDR3 is TGTGCCAGCAGTTACGGATGGAATGAGCAGTTCTTC. Translation gives CASSYGWNEQFF.

This chain links TRBV11-1 with TRBJ1-1; 7 bases are a match to TRBD1. The V and J ends lost 5 bases and 0 bases, in that order; junction bases with no gene match: 9. This CDR3 comprises 16 residues. Germline CDR1 reads SGHAT; CDR2 reads FQDESV (reference sequence). In nucleotides, the CDR3 is TGTGCCAGCAGCCCCGGGACAGAGAGCTTGAACACTGAAGCTTTCTTT. It codes for CASSPGTESLNTEAFF.

Comment on this clonotype: At one end, the junction sequence differs from germline, possibly due to a read error. The chain carries TRBV20-1 and TRBJ1-2; D is ambiguous. CDR1 DFQATT and CDR2 SNEGSKA come from the germline V gene (reference sequence). The CDR3 loop spans 14 amino acids. The chain's CDR3 is CSASSQRGNYGYTF. CDR3 nucleotides: TGCAGCGCTAGTAGCCAAAGAGGGAACTATGGCTACACCTTC.

Turning to this clonotype: A much larger clone is a single base away; this may be a read error. The rearrangement links TRBV29-1 to TRBJ1-1; 7 bases agree with TRBD1. Germline assignment: CDR1 SQVTM and CDR2 ANQGSEA. This CDR3 comprises 11 residues. The chain's CDR3 is CGGVRQGNLFF. The CDR3 DNA is TGCGGCGGGGTCCGACAGGGAAACCTTTTCTTT.

The sample holds many counts of this clonotype. This chain joins TRBV28 and TRBJ2-7; tentatively, D is TRBD2 (6 bases). CDR3 length: 12 amino acids. V shed 8 bases and J shed 0 bases, with 8 bases lying between them. Germline V lookup: CDR1 MDHEN, CDR2 SYDVKM. In DNA form, the CDR3 reads TGTGCCAGCGGGAGGAGCTCCTACGAGCAGTACTTC. Translated: CASGRSSYEQYF.

The V and J genes are TRBV4-3 and TRBJ1-6, with unresolved D. The CDR3 loop spans 14 amino acids. The V gene's germline CDR1 is LGHNA and CDR2 YSLEER. Trimming shortened V by 0 bases and J by 6 bases, and 6 bases separated the two germline ends. The CDR3 bases are TGCGCCAGCAGCCAAGATTTCGCTAATTCACCCCTCCACTTT. It encodes CASSQDFANSPLHF.

The V gene is TRBV7-3, the J gene TRBJ2-1; TRBD2 agrees at 7 bases. CDR3 size: 15 residues. J was trimmed by 1 base and V by 5 bases; bases with no gene match: 5. From germline, CDR1 is SGHTA and CDR2 FQGTGA. CDR3 sequence (DNA): TGTGCCAGCAGCACCGGTAGCGGGTCCTACAATGAGCAGTTCTTC. It codes for CASSTGSGSYNEQFF.

The chain combines TRBV27 with TRBJ1-1, with D hard to call. This CDR3 region has 17 residues. Per germline, CDR1 MNHEY and CDR2 SMNVEV (reference sequence). V lost 5 bases to trimming and J lost 1 base, with 20 bases between them. In DNA form, the CDR3 reads TGTGCCAGCAGTGACACCCCGACGGGCCGCCAGAACACTGAAGCTTTCTTT. It codes for CASSDTPTGRQNTEAFF.

This clonotype was seen a few times. The chain couples TRBV7-9 to TRBJ2-7; D remains unclear. V lost 0 bases to trimming and J lost 5 bases, with 8 bases between them. The CDR3 is 13 residues long. Per germline, CDR1 SEHNR and CDR2 FQNEAQ (reference sequence). This CDR3 reads CASSLALGNEQYF. CDR3 DNA sequence: TGTGCCAGCAGCTTAGCCCTGGGGAACGAGCAGTACTTC.

Many counts were recorded for this clonotype. This chain connects TRBV28 to TRBJ1-1; the D gene is possibly TRBD1 (6 bases). The CDR3 is 14 residues long. V was pared by 6 bases and J by 1 base, with 12 bases between. The germline V gene has CDR1 MDHEN and CDR2 SYDVKM. For the CDR3, the DNA is TGTGCCAGCAGGCAAGGGGGACCGAACACTGAAGCTTTCTTT. This encodes CASRQGGPNTEAFF. The variable domain in full, completed from reference TRBV28 and TRBJ1-1, reads DVKVTQSSRYLVKRTGEKVFLECVQDMDHENMFWYRQDPGLGLRLIYFSYDVKMKEKGDIPEGYSVSREKKERFSLILESASTNQTSMYLCASRQGGPNTEAFFGQGTRLTVV.